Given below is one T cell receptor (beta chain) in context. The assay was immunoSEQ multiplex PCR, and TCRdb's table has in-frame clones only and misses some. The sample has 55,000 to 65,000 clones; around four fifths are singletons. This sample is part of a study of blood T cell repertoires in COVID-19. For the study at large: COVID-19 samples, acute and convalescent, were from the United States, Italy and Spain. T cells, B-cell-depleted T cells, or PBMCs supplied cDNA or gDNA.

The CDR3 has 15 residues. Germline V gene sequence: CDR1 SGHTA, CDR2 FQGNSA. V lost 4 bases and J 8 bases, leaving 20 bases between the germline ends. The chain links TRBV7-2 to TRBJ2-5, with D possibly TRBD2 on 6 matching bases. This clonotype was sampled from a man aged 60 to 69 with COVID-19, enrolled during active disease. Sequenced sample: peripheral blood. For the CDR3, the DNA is TGTGCCAGCAGCTCGGGTGCCGGGGACGGGAGAACCCAGTACTTC. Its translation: CASSSGAGDGRTQYF. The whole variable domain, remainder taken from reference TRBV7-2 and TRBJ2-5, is GAGVSQSPSNKVTEKGKDVELRCDPISGHTALYWYRQSLGQGLEFLIYFQGNSAPDKSGLPSDRFSAERTGGSVSTLTIQRTQQEDSAVYLCASSSGAGDGRTQYFGPGTRLLVL.